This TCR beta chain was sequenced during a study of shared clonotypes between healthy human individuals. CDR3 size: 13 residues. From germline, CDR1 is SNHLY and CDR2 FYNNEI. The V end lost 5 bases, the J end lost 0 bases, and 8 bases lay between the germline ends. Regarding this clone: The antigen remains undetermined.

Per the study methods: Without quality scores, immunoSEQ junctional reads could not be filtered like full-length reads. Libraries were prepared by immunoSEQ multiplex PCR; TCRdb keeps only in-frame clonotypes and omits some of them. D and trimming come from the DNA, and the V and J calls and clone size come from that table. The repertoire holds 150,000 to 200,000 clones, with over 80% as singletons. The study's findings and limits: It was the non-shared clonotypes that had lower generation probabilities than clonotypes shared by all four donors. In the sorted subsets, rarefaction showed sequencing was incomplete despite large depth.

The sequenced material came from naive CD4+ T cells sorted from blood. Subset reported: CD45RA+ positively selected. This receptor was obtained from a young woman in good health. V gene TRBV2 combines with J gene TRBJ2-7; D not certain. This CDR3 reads CASSSHPSYEQYF. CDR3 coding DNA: TGTGCCAGCAGTTCTCACCCCTCCTACGAGCAGTACTTC.